These 2 T cell receptor beta chains were all obtained from the same sample, sequenced in a study of brain T cells in children with intractable seizures. Method: immunoSEQ multiplex PCR; TCRdb's copy keeps in-frame clones and lacks some. In the table there are 70,000 to 90,000 clones, roughly 91% of which are singletons. The specimen was peripheral blood, collected at surgery. The origin of the receptors is a boy younger than two with tuberous sclerosis and intractable seizures.

The chain is built from TRBV5-1 and TRBJ2-5, with 14 bases identical to TRBD2. Germline V lookup: CDR1 SGHRS, CDR2 YFSETQ. The CDR3 covers 17 residues. J lost 1 base, V lost 0 bases, and 2 bases had no gene match. CDR3 sequence: CASSLGTSGRIQETQYF. The CDR3, as DNA: TGCGCCAGCAGCTTGGGGACTAGCGGGAGGATCCAAGAGACCCAGTACTTC.

This clone was seen just once. The chain uses TRBV25-1 and TRBJ2-7, with TRBD2 matching 7 bases. Looked up from germline, CDR1 is MGHDK and CDR2 is SYGVNS. V lost 6 bases and J lost 4; bases outside the gene matches: 15. CDR3 length: 16 amino acids. DNA for the CDR3: TGTGCCAGCAGATCGTTCACGGCGGGGGTGGAGTACGAGCAGTACTTC. Its translation is CASRSFTAGVEYEQYF.